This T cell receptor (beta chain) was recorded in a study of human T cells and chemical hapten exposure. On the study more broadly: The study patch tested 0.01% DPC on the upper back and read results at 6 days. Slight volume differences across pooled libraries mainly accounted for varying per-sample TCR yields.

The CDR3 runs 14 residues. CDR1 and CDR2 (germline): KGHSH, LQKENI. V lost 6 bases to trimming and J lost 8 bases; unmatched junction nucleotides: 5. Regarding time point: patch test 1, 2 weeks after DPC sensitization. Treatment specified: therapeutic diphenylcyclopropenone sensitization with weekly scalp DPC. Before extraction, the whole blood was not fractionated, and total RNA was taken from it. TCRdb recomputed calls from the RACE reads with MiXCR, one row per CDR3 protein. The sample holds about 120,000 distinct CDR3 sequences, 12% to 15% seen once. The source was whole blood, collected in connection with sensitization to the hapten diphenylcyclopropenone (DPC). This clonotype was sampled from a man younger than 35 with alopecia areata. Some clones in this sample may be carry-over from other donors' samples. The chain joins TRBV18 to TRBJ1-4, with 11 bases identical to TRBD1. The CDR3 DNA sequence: TGTGCCAGCTCCCGGGACAGGGGGATAGAAAAACTGTTTTTT. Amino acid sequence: CASSRDRGIEKLFF.